This T cell receptor beta chain originates from a study of blood T cell repertoires in COVID-19. Study at large: The United States, Italy and Spain were the sources of the acute and convalescent COVID-19 samples. The cDNA or gDNA used as material had been derived from T cells, B-cell-depleted T cells, or PBMCs.

Authors' analysis steps: How many nucleated cells were present was estimated from reference gene primer amplification. Assay used: immunoSEQ multiplex PCR; TCRdb lists only in-frame clones, some missing. The DNA gave D and trimming, while V, J and clone size come from that table. The sample consists of tens of thousands of clones, approximately 87% of them appearing once. This receptor was taken from a human donor in a cohort sampled during active COVID-19. Sequences were obtained from peripheral blood.

The CDR3 DNA follows: TGTGCCAGCAGCGCTGACTTGGGGGCATATGGCTACACCTTC. This encodes CASSADLGAYGYTF. The chain carries TRBV6-6 and TRBJ1-2; D perhaps matches TRBD1 (6 bases). Germline CDR1 is MNHNY and CDR2 is SVGAGI (reference sequence). The CDR3 is 14 amino acids. V lost 6 bases and J lost 5, with 16 bases in between.